A single sample gave rise to the 3 T cell receptor beta chains below, sequenced in a study of cytomegalovirus exposure and HLA in healthy donors. TCRdb's copy holds only in-frame clones and misses some; the assay was immunoSEQ multiplex PCR. The table lists 130,000 or so clones, 89% of them singletons. Sequencing was performed on PBMCs. All receptors derive from a woman between 18 and 29 years old in good health and CMV-seronegative.

This chain's CDR3 is CASSSVRGGYEQYF. In nucleotides, the CDR3 is TGTGCCAGCAGCTCCGTGAGGGGGGGCTACGAGCAGTACTTC. V usage is TRBV7-8 and J usage is TRBJ2-7, with D possibly being TRBD2 (7 bases). Germline values: CDR1 SGHVS, CDR2 FQNEAQ. The CDR3 contains 14 residues. V lost 4 bases to trimming and J lost 3 bases, with 13 bases between them.

A single count supports this clone. This rearrangement joins TRBV25-1 to TRBJ2-7; D is perhaps TRBD2 (5 bases). The CDR3 runs to 15 residues. Germline loops: CDR1 MGHDK, CDR2 SYGVNS. The germline V and J ends were trimmed by 6 bases and 2 bases, with 17 bases remaining between them. As DNA, the CDR3 is TGTGCCAGCAGCCCCTTTATCGGGGTAACCTACGAGCAGTACTTC. Protein: CASSPFIGVTYEQYF.

The CDR3 DNA reads as TGTGCCAGCAGAACAGGGACAGGGGCCTCCTACGAGCAGTACTTC. Protein: CASRTGTGASYEQYF. This sequence joins TRBV27 and TRBJ2-7; 10 bases are a match to TRBD1. The CDR3 length is 15 residues. V dropped 6 bases and J dropped 0; count of bases not matched to a gene: 5. In germline, CDR1 is MNHEY, CDR2 SMNVEV (reference sequence).